A single T cell receptor (beta chain) is shown here with its context. Residents of over 20 US areas, aged about 18 to 89 years, made up the participants. Assignment of participants to cohorts was predicated upon participant-reported clinical history. Two consecutive negative NP/OP PCR tests, clearance, or resolved symptoms defined Cohort 3 recovery. The entry originates in a study of blood T cell repertoires in COVID-19. Authors' data handling: Amplification of reference gene primers provided the estimated nucleated cell counts. Sequencing used immunoSEQ multiplex PCR; TCRdb keeps in-frame clones, though not all of them. V, J and clone size reflect that table, while D and trimming were determined from the DNA. The sample lists 250,000 to 300,000 clones, about 90% occurring once. CDR1 SGHRS and CDR2 YFSETQ come from the germline V gene. J lost 4 bases, V lost 2 bases, and 4 bases had no gene match. The CDR3 is 15 residues long.

The receptor was derived from a woman in her sixties who had recovered from COVID-19. The chain links TRBV5-1 to TRBJ2-5; 11 nucleotides align to TRBD2. Sequencing was done on a sample of PBMCs or T cells enriched from blood (not recorded which). This CDR3 reads CASSFTSGSGETQYF. The CDR3 DNA is TGCGCCAGCAGCTTCACTAGCGGGAGCGGAGAGACCCAGTACTTC.